A selection of T cell receptor beta chains follows, all from one sample in a study of blood T cell repertoires in COVID-19. Clones were sequenced by immunoSEQ multiplex PCR, and TCRdb holds only the in-frame ones, with some missing. This table has about 170,000 clones, roughly 85% appearing once. The sample comprised PBMCs or T cells enriched from blood (not recorded which). The receptors stem from a woman in her seventies in a cohort exposed to, infected with or recovered from COVID-19 (not recorded which). CDR3s include the opening cysteine and the closing phenylalanine or tryptophan. The D gene is left open where the match is weak. Expanded clones get a size class; other rows say once, few or many, or leave the size out.

V gene	clone size	D gene	CDR3 length	J gene	CDR3 DNA	CDR3 protein
TRBV28	.	.	15	TRBJ2-7	TGTGCCAGCAGTTTAATGTTAGCGAAACCCTACGAGCAGTACTTC	CASSLMLAKPYEQYF
TRBV3-1/TRBV3-2	.	TRBD1	15	TRBJ1-2	TGTGCCAGCAGCCCAGGGACAGGGGGCGGCTATGGCTACACCTTC	CASSPGTGGGYGYTF
TRBV5-1	once	.	19	TRBJ2-1	TGCGCCAGCAGCTTGAGGAGTATCGAGGTGAGAAGGTTATACAATGAGCAGTTCTTC	CASSLRSIEVRRLYNEQFF
TRBV3-1/TRBV3-2	.	TRBD2	14	TRBJ2-7	TGTGCCAGCAGCCTCGGACTAGCGGGAGAGGGGCAGTACTTC	CASSLGLAGEGQYF
TRBV21-1	.	.	16	TRBJ2-1	TGTGCCAGCAGCAAAGAAGGGACTCCACCGTACAATGAGCAGTTCTTC	CASSKEGTPPYNEQFF
TRBV5-1	many	TRBD2	15	TRBJ2-3	TGCGCCAGCACCAGACTAGCGTCTAGCACAGATACGCAGTATTTT	CASTRLASSTDTQYF
TRBV10-3	few	.	18	TRBJ2-6	TGTGCCATCAGTGTGGGGAGCTATAGTGCCTCTGGGGCCAACGTCCTGACTTTC	CAISVGSYSASGANVLTF
TRBV5-1	.	.	16	TRBJ2-1	TGCGCCAGCAGCTCAATGGGGAGGATGCTACACAATGAGCAGTTCTTC	CASSSMGRMLHNEQFF
TRBV11-2	once	TRBD1	16	TRBJ2-7	TGTGCCAGCAGCTTAGCTCGACAGGGTGGCTCCTACGAGCAGTACTTC	CASSLARQGGSYEQYF
TRBV25-1	.	TRBD1	15	TRBJ1-5	TGTGCCAGCAGTGAATGGGACAGGGAGGGTGAGCCCCAGCATTTT	CASSEWDREGEPQHF
TRBV19	.	TRBD2	16	TRBJ2-2	TGTGCCAGTAGTTTCCTAGCGGGAGGAATCGGCGGGGAGCTGTTTTTT	CASSFLAGGIGGELFF
TRBV5-4	.	TRBD1	16	TRBJ2-2	TGTGCCAGCAGCGCCCACCGGGACAGGGCTACCGGGGAGCTGTTTTTT	CASSAHRDRATGELFF
TRBV19	few	TRBD1	15	TRBJ2-1	TGTGCCAGTAGCAAACCGGGACAGGGGAGGAACGAGCAGTTCTTC	CASSKPGQGRNEQFF
TRBV5-1	.	TRBD1	16	TRBJ1-3	TGCGCCAGCAGCTTGGAACAGGGGGGATCGGGAAACACCATATATTTT	CASSLEQGGSGNTIYF
TRBV18	.	.	13	TRBJ2-5	TGTGCCAGCTCACCGGACAACGGGGGGACCCAGTACTTC	CASSPDNGGTQYF
TRBV5-1	once	.	15	TRBJ2-7	TGCGCCAGCAGCTTGGGGTCAGGGCGCGCCTACGAGCAGTACTTC	CASSLGSGRAYEQYF
TRBV5-4	.	TRBD1	15	TRBJ1-2	TGTGCCAGCAGCTTTTCACCGGACAGGGAGTATGGCTACACCTTC	CASSFSPDREYGYTF
TRBV5-4	.	.	15	TRBJ2-5	TGTGCCAGCAGCTTGGACCAGGGTAGGAAAGAGACCCAGTACTTC	CASSLDQGRKETQYF
TRBV4-1	.	TRBD1	17	TRBJ1-2	TGCGCCAGCAGCCAAGATGAGGGACAGGGGGCTTTTGCTGGCTACACCTTC	CASSQDEGQGAFAGYTF
TRBV18	.	TRBD2	12	TRBJ2-7	TGTGCCAGCTCGTCGACTAGCGGCGAGCAGTACTTC	CASSSTSGEQYF
TRBV3-1/TRBV3-2	.	.	13	TRBJ1-2	TGTGCCAGCAGCCCGCCGAGGCTCCTTGGCTACACCTTC	CASSPPRLLGYTF
TRBV9	.	TRBD2	14	TRBJ2-7	TGTGCCAGCAGCCCCTTAAGCGGGAGTCACGAGCAGTACTTC	CASSPLSGSHEQYF
TRBV18	few	.	15	TRBJ2-5	TGTGCCAGCTCTCAATTCGGGACAAGTCAAGAGACCCAGTACTTC	CASSQFGTSQETQYF
TRBV3-1/TRBV3-2	.	TRBD2	15	TRBJ2-7	TGTGCCAGCAGCCAAGGGAGCGGGGCCTCCTACGAGCAGTACTTC	CASSQGSGASYEQYF
TRBV12-3/TRBV12-4	.	.	11	TRBJ2-5	TGTGCCAGCAGCTCTCTAGAGACCCAGTACTTC	CASSSLETQYF
TRBV5-1	once	TRBD1	15	TRBJ2-5	TGCGCCAGCAGCTTTGGTCAGGGGGCATCAGAGACCCAGTACTTC	CASSFGQGASETQYF
TRBV6-2/TRBV6-3	.	.	13	TRBJ1-5	TGTGCCAGCAGTTCAGGGGCTCTACAGCCCCAGCATTTT	CASSSGALQPQHF
TRBV2	.	.	15	TRBJ1-1	TGTGCCAGCACCTTGCAGGCTCCGCGGGACACTGAAGCTTTCTTT	CASTLQAPRDTEAFF
TRBV9	once	TRBD1	15	TRBJ2-3	TGTGCCAGCAGCCCATACGGACAGGGGACAGATACGCAGTATTTT	CASSPYGQGTDTQYF
TRBV7-9	.	.	12	TRBJ1-2	TGTGCCAGCAGCTTAGAATCTTCGAGTTACACCTTC	CASSLESSSYTF
TRBV5-1	once	TRBD1	18	TRBJ2-1	TGCGCCAGCAGCTCCGGGACAGGGGTATTTGGAGGATACAATGAGCAGTTCTTC	CASSSGTGVFGGYNEQFF
TRBV7-9	.	.	15	TRBJ1-1	TGTGCCAGCAGCTTAGAGTCGGCGGGAGTCACTGAAGCTTTCTTT	CASSLESAGVTEAFF
TRBV7-3	.	.	14	TRBJ2-1	TGTGCCAGCAGCCCCTCAGGACTGAACAATGAGCAGTTCTTC	CASSPSGLNNEQFF
TRBV6-1	.	.	15	TRBJ2-7	TGTGCCAGCAGTGAGCAGACAGAGCGCATCTACGAGCAGTACTTC	CASSEQTERIYEQYF
TRBV24-1	.	.	12	TRBJ1-1	TGTGCCACCAGTGATTTAACAGGACGGGCTTTCTTT	CATSDLTGRAFF
TRBV5-8	.	.	15	TRBJ2-7	TGTGCCACCTCCCCTCGGAGGGGGCCTCGCTACGAGCAGTACTTC	CATSPRRGPRYEQYF
TRBV12-3/TRBV12-4	.	.	13	TRBJ2-3	TGTGCCAGCAGTCTCCACGACACGGATACGCAGTATTTT	CASSLHDTDTQYF
TRBV5-1	few	.	15	TRBJ2-1	TGCGCCAGCAGCTCCGGGGTGAGCTCCTACAATGAGCAGTTCTTC	CASSSGVSSYNEQFF
TRBV18	once	.	15	TRBJ1-1	TGTGCCAGCTCAGTCGATGGTCGGGGGAACACTGAAGCTTTCTTT	CASSVDGRGNTEAFF
TRBV5-1	.	.	14	TRBJ1-1	TGCGCCAGCAGCTCCTTTGGCGGGAACACTGAAGCTTTCTTT	CASSSFGGNTEAFF
TRBV28	.	.	15	TRBJ1-5	TGTGCCAGCAGACGGTACGGGGAAGGGGGACAGCCCCAGCATTTT	CASRRYGEGGQPQHF
TRBV18	once	.	14	TRBJ2-3	TGTGCCAGCTCACCCTCAGGGGCCGACAGCACGCAGTATTTT	CASSPSGADSTQYF
TRBV15	.	TRBD2	15	TRBJ2-7	TGTGCCACCAGCAGAGATACTAGCGTACCCTACGAGCAGTACTTC	CATSRDTSVPYEQYF
TRBV27	.	.	15	TRBJ2-7	TGTGCCAGCAGTTTATCTGCTACGAACTCCTACGAGCAGTACTTC	CASSLSATNSYEQYF
TRBV27	once	TRBD1	12	TRBJ2-1	TGTGCCAGCAGTTACAGGGGGAATGAGCAGTTCTTC	CASSYRGNEQFF
TRBV29-1	.	TRBD1	16	TRBJ2-7	TGCAGCGTTGCCGGTTCTGAGGGGACAGGGCATTACGAGCAGTACTTC	CSVAGSEGTGHYEQYF
TRBV27	.	TRBD2	15	TRBJ2-1	TGTGCCAGCAGTTCCCCGGGACTAGTGATCAATGAGCAGTTCTTC	CASSSPGLVINEQFF
TRBV11-2	.	.	14	TRBJ1-1	TGTGCCAGCAGCTTTGCGGGTATGAGGACTGAAGCTTTCTTT	CASSFAGMRTEAFF
TRBV5-1	.	.	14	TRBJ2-5	TGCGCCAGCAGCTTGAGCCAGGGAGGAGAGACCCAGTACTTC	CASSLSQGGETQYF
TRBV7-8	.	.	13	TRBJ1-6	TGTGCCAGCAGCCGACAGGAAAATTCACCCCTCCACTTT	CASSRQENSPLHF
TRBV12-3/TRBV12-4	.	TRBD1	13	TRBJ1-3	TGTGCCAGCAGCCAGGGGGCTGGAAACACCATATATTTT	CASSQGAGNTIYF
TRBV5-1	few	TRBD2	19	TRBJ2-6	TGCGCCAGCAGCTCGACTAGCGGGAGGGCCGGGACTGGGGCCAACGTCCTGACTTTC	CASSSTSGRAGTGANVLTF
TRBV28	.	.	13	TRBJ2-7	TGTGCCAGCAACACTCCAGGGGCCTACGAGCAGTACTTC	CASNTPGAYEQYF
TRBV18	.	.	13	TRBJ1-5	TGTGCCAGTGCACTCGAGGAGAATCAGCCCCAGCATTTT	CASALEENQPQHF
TRBV28	.	TRBD1	15	TRBJ2-3	TGTGCCAGCACTTGGGGGACAGGGGGAGAAGATACGCAGTATTTT	CASTWGTGGEDTQYF
TRBV19	.	TRBD1	14	TRBJ2-7	TGTGCCAGTAGTAGCCTGGACAGGTTAGGCGAGCAGTACTTC	CASSSLDRLGEQYF
TRBV7-9	.	.	15	TRBJ2-1	TGTGCCAGCAGCCCATCAGGGATAGGGAGGAATGAGCAGTTCTTC	CASSPSGIGRNEQFF
TRBV29-1	.	.	14	TRBJ2-7	TGCAGCGTTGGCGGGACGATAACCTCTAGGGAGCAGTACTTC	CSVGGTITSREQYF
TRBV5-1	once	.	14	TRBJ2-3	TGCGCCAGCAGCTTCGGGACACCAGAGGATACGCAGTATTTT	CASSFGTPEDTQYF
TRBV10-2	.	TRBD2	15	TRBJ2-7	TGCGCCAGCAGAGCCACTAGCGGGTTTGCCTACGAGCAGTACTTC	CASRATSGFAYEQYF